These T cell receptor beta chains were read from a single sample in a study of T cell responses to AZD1222 COVID-19 vaccine. The assay was immunoSEQ multiplex PCR, and TCRdb's table has in-frame clones only and misses some. Of roughly 150,000 clones in the sample, roughly 92% were seen once. The sequencing here drew on peripheral blood, taken 28 days after the second AZD1222 dose. Receptor source: an adult who received the AZD1222 COVID-19 vaccine. Both conserved end residues are part of each CDR3. Each record gives: V gene, J gene, D gene, clone size, CDR3 DNA, CDR3 protein. The D gene is left open where the match is weak. Clone size, where shown, is once, few, many, or a class for clones that have expanded.

V: TRBV7-3
J: TRBJ2-6
D: TRBD1
size: NA
DNA: TGTGCCAGCAGCCAACAATCAGGGGGCACTGGGGCCAACGTCCTGACTTTC
CDR3: CASSQQSGGTGANVLTF

V: TRBV27
J: TRBJ1-5
D: TRBD1
size: NA
DNA: TGTGCCAGCAGTCCAAAGGGACAGAGCTACAATCAGCCCCAGCATTTT
CDR3: CASSPKGQSYNQPQHF

V: TRBV10-3
J: TRBJ2-7
D: NA
size: NA
DNA: TGTGCCATCAGGGGGACAAGATACGAGCAGTACTTC
CDR3: CAIRGTRYEQYF

V: TRBV5-1
J: TRBJ2-5
D: TRBD1
size: NA
DNA: TGCGCCAGCAGCCGCTGGGGGCAGGGGGCCCAAGAGACCCAGTACTTC
CDR3: CASSRWGQGAQETQYF

V: TRBV2
J: TRBJ1-1
D: NA
size: NA
DNA: TGTGCCAGCAGCGAACGGGTCTCAGTGAACACTGAAGCTTTCTTT
CDR3: CASSERVSVNTEAFF

V: TRBV10-2
J: TRBJ1-2
D: NA
size: few
DNA: TGCGCCAGCAGTGAGAGAACTGACTATGGCTACACCTTC
CDR3: CASSERTDYGYTF

V: TRBV5-4
J: TRBJ2-5
D: NA
size: NA
DNA: TGTGCCAGCAGCTTGACAGGAGGGGAGACCCAGTACTTC
CDR3: CASSLTGGETQYF

V: TRBV12-3/TRBV12-4
J: TRBJ1-1
D: NA
size: NA
DNA: TGTGCCAGCAGTAAGGAGATGAACACTGAAGCTTTCTTT
CDR3: CASSKEMNTEAFF

V: TRBV7-2
J: TRBJ2-1
D: TRBD2
size: NA
DNA: TGTGCCAGCAGCTTAGGGCGCGGGGGGGCCATGCAGCAGTTCTTC
CDR3: CASSLGRGGAMQQFF

V: TRBV5-1
J: TRBJ2-3
D: NA
size: NA
DNA: TGCGCCAGCAGCTTGACAGCTAACACAGATACGCAGTATTTT
CDR3: CASSLTANTDTQYF

V: TRBV27
J: TRBJ1-2
D: NA
size: NA
DNA: TGTGCCAGCAGTTTTATGGGACCCCAGGGAGGCTACACCTTC
CDR3: CASSFMGPQGGYTF

V: TRBV7-2
J: TRBJ2-1
D: TRBD2
size: NA
DNA: TGTGCCAGCAGCTTAGCGCTAAAGGGGACTACTCTCAATGAGCAGTTCTTC
CDR3: CASSLALKGTTLNEQFF

V: TRBV9
J: TRBJ2-2
D: TRBD1
size: once
DNA: TGTGCCAGCAGCGTAGCTGGGGGACAGTTAGGCGGGGAGCTGTTTTTT
CDR3: CASSVAGGQLGGELFF

V: TRBV11-3
J: TRBJ2-2
D: NA
size: NA
DNA: TGTGCCAGCAGCTTAGAGGACACCGGGGAGCTGTTTTTT
CDR3: CASSLEDTGELFF

V: TRBV25-1
J: TRBJ1-5
D: NA
size: NA
DNA: TGTGCCAGCAGTGAATACGGAGGGAATCAGCCCCAGCATTTT
CDR3: CASSEYGGNQPQHF

V: TRBV27
J: TRBJ2-1
D: NA
size: NA
DNA: TGTGCCAGCAGTTCCAACCATGAGCAGTTCTTC
CDR3: CASSSNHEQFF

V: TRBV7-2
J: TRBJ2-3
D: NA
size: NA
DNA: TGTGCCAGCAGCTCCACCACAGATACGCAGTATTTT
CDR3: CASSSTTDTQYF

V: TRBV9
J: TRBJ2-1
D: TRBD2
size: NA
DNA: TGTGCCAGCAGCGTAGAGCCTAGCGGGTACAATGAGCAGTTCTTC
CDR3: CASSVEPSGYNEQFF

V: TRBV7-2
J: TRBJ1-2
D: NA
size: few
DNA: TGTGCCAGCAGCTTATCTACCTATGGCTACACCTTC
CDR3: CASSLSTYGYTF

V: TRBV5-4
J: TRBJ2-1
D: TRBD2
size: NA
DNA: TGTGCCAGCAGCTCCGGGACTAGCAAGGGCAATGAGCAGTTCTTC
CDR3: CASSSGTSKGNEQFF

V: TRBV10-3
J: TRBJ1-2
D: NA
size: NA
DNA: TGTGCCATCGGAGGCTCGGAGGGTCGGCCGACGATTTTCTATGGCTACACCTTC
CDR3: CAIGGSEGRPTIFYGYTF

V: TRBV7-2
J: TRBJ2-3
D: NA
size: NA
DNA: TGTGCCAGCAGCCCAGACACAGATACGCAGTATTTT
CDR3: CASSPDTDTQYF

V: TRBV5-6
J: TRBJ1-3
D: NA
size: NA
DNA: TGTGCCAGCAGCCCCCCTAGACCGGAAAAATCGGGAAACACCATATATTTT
CDR3: CASSPPRPEKSGNTIYF

V: TRBV7-8
J: TRBJ1-2
D: NA
size: NA
DNA: TGTGCCAGCAGCCTCGACAGCTATGGCTACACCTTC
CDR3: CASSLDSYGYTF

V: TRBV3-1/TRBV3-2
J: TRBJ1-6
D: NA
size: NA
DNA: TGTGCCAGCAGCCAACGGGGATCTTATAATTCACCCCTCCACTTT
CDR3: CASSQRGSYNSPLHF

V: TRBV15
J: TRBJ1-1
D: TRBD1
size: NA
DNA: TGTGCCACCAGCCTTCCCAGGGGGAGTCCAGGGAACACTGAAGCTTTCTTT
CDR3: CATSLPRGSPGNTEAFF

V: TRBV2
J: TRBJ1-4
D: NA
size: NA
DNA: TGTGCCAGCAGCCCTCCCGGGGTGTTGGAAAAACTGTTTTTT
CDR3: CASSPPGVLEKLFF

V: TRBV29-1
J: TRBJ1-2
D: NA
size: NA
DNA: TGCAGCGTTGACAAGCCGGGCACCAACTATGGCTACACCTTC
CDR3: CSVDKPGTNYGYTF

V: TRBV4-3
J: TRBJ1-4
D: NA
size: NA
DNA: TGCGCCAGCAGCCAAGGGGACGGAGGGGCAACTAATGAAAAACTGTTTTTT
CDR3: CASSQGDGGATNEKLFF

V: TRBV11-1
J: TRBJ1-1
D: NA
size: NA
DNA: TGTGCCAGCAGCTCACCCACCGGGCGGGGCACTGAAGCTTTCTTT
CDR3: CASSSPTGRGTEAFF

V: TRBV29-1
J: TRBJ1-2
D: NA
size: NA
DNA: TGCAGCGTTGACCAGGGGTCGTTTAACTATGGCTACACCTTC
CDR3: CSVDQGSFNYGYTF

V: TRBV5-6
J: TRBJ2-4
D: TRBD2
size: NA
DNA: TGTGCCAGCAGCCCGGGACTAGCGGGGGAAGCCAAAAACATTCAGTACTTC
CDR3: CASSPGLAGEAKNIQYF

V: TRBV27
J: TRBJ2-7
D: TRBD2
size: NA
DNA: TGTGCCAGCAGGCCCAGCGGGACTGCCTACGAGCAGTACTTC
CDR3: CASRPSGTAYEQYF

V: TRBV29-1
J: TRBJ1-2
D: NA
size: NA
DNA: TGCACCTGCATGGGATGGGGTGGCTACACCTTC
CDR3: CTCMGWGGYTF

V: TRBV19
J: TRBJ1-2
D: NA
size: few
DNA: TGTGCCAGTAGCCTCCGGGGGAAGGAGGGTGGCTACACCTTC
CDR3: CASSLRGKEGGYTF

V: TRBV10-1
J: TRBJ2-6
D: NA
size: NA
DNA: TGCGCCGCCGTCGGAAACTCTGGGGCCAACGTCCTGACTTTC
CDR3: CAAVGNSGANVLTF

V: TRBV9
J: TRBJ2-3
D: TRBD2
size: NA
DNA: TGTGCCAGCAGCGTTAGCGGGAAGATGGATACGCAGTATTTT
CDR3: CASSVSGKMDTQYF

V: TRBV9
J: TRBJ2-2
D: NA
size: NA
DNA: TGTGCCAGCAGCGCCCGTATAGCCGCGGTAGACACCGGGGAGCTGTTTTTT
CDR3: CASSARIAAVDTGELFF

V: TRBV3-1/TRBV3-2
J: TRBJ2-4
D: NA
size: NA
DNA: TGTGCCAGCAGCCAAGTGAGCCAGGGGCCCAAAAACATTCAGTACTTC
CDR3: CASSQVSQGPKNIQYF

V: TRBV7-8
J: TRBJ2-1
D: TRBD2
size: NA
DNA: TGTGCCAGCAGCTTAGTACTAGCGGTTTACAATGAGCAGTTCTTC
CDR3: CASSLVLAVYNEQFF

V: TRBV5-4
J: TRBJ2-2
D: NA
size: once
DNA: TGTGCCAGCAGCTTGGCGGGAAGAAACACCGGGGAGCTGTTTTTT
CDR3: CASSLAGRNTGELFF

V: TRBV5-1
J: TRBJ2-3
D: NA
size: NA
DNA: TGCGCCAGCAGCTTGCGCCAGCTTACAGATACGCAGTATTTT
CDR3: CASSLRQLTDTQYF

V: TRBV18
J: TRBJ1-4
D: NA
size: NA
DNA: TGTGCCAGCTCACCGGGTGAAAAACTGTTTTTT
CDR3: CASSPGEKLFF

V: TRBV7-9
J: TRBJ2-3
D: NA
size: NA
DNA: TGTGCCGTCGCCACAGATACGCAGTATTTT
CDR3: CAVATDTQYF

V: TRBV3-1/TRBV3-2
J: TRBJ1-2
D: NA
size: NA
DNA: TGTGCCAGCAGCCAAGATGCCCGGGTCTATGGCTACACCTTC
CDR3: CASSQDARVYGYTF

V: TRBV18
J: TRBJ2-7
D: NA
size: NA
DNA: TGTGCCAGCTCACCTAAGGACGGGACCTACGAGCAGTACTTC
CDR3: CASSPKDGTYEQYF

V: TRBV15
J: TRBJ2-6
D: TRBD1
size: NA
DNA: TGTGCCACCAGCAGAGAGGGGACAGGGTTCTCTGGGGCCAACGTCCTGACTTTC
CDR3: CATSREGTGFSGANVLTF

V: TRBV10-1
J: TRBJ2-3
D: NA
size: NA
DNA: TGCGCCAGCAGTCCCGCGGGGTTGCGTAGCACAGATACGCAGTATTTT
CDR3: CASSPAGLRSTDTQYF

V: TRBV15
J: TRBJ2-7
D: TRBD2
size: NA
DNA: TGTGCCACCAGCAGAGGCGGACTAGCGGGAGCCTACGAGCAGTACTTC
CDR3: CATSRGGLAGAYEQYF

V: TRBV10-3
J: TRBJ1-3
D: TRBD1
size: NA
DNA: TGTGCCATCAGTGAGACCCTACAGGGGACCATATATTTT
CDR3: CAISETLQGTIYF

V: TRBV19
J: TRBJ1-1
D: NA
size: NA
DNA: TGTGCCAGTAGTATTTTGGGGGCAATAAACACTGAAGCTTTCTTT
CDR3: CASSILGAINTEAFF

V: TRBV27
J: TRBJ2-7
D: NA
size: once
DNA: TGTGCCAGCAGTTTCGGGACAACCTACGAGCAGTACTTC
CDR3: CASSFGTTYEQYF